This TCR beta chain emerged from a study of response to subunit inactivated influenza vaccine. Points from the study as a whole: Authors suggested each seasonal flu vaccination may recruit only limited numbers of new T cells.

V was cut by 10 bases and J by 2 bases, with 14 bases left in between. The CDR3 totals 13 residues. The germline V gene encodes CDR1 ENHRY and CDR2 SYGVKD. This clonotype was observed a few times. The antigen is unknown. Via MiXCR, TCRdb re-called the RT-PCR reads, giving one row per CDR3 protein. The table includes a few hundred thousand distinct CDR3 sequences, approximately 7.2% detected once. The material sequenced was PBMCs from blood, taken less than 25 months after vaccination. The source of this sequence is a man between 50 and 69 years old who received an inactivated influenza vaccine. The chain links TRBV10-3 to TRBJ1-2; a weak D match, TRBD1 (5 bases). This CDR3 reads CATGAPQNYGYTF. The DNA for the CDR3 is TGTGCCACCGGGGCACCACAGAACTATGGCTACACCTTC.